This TCR beta chain was found in a study of Ad26.COV2.S vaccination and SARS-CoV-2 variants. Study details: Each vaccinee took Ad26.COV2.S intramuscularly, once or twice 56 days apart.

Sequencing was performed with immunoSEQ multiplex PCR; in TCRdb, only in-frame clones are kept and a portion is missing. The sample includes approximately 410,000 clones, 92% of them seen just once. Described treatment: around 19 received Ad26.COV2.S at low or high dose, single or two shots; roughly five received placebo; per-sample allocation not given. Specimens were obtained on day 63 following the first vaccine or placebo injection. Donor was an adult aged 18-55 years in Boston. This clone was seen only a few times. Antigen: not known. Study conclusions and caveats: Whether participants received vaccine or placebo, their non-spike TCR breadth was similar.

The CDR3 sequence is 14 residues long. The germline V gene has CDR1 SGHTA and CDR2 FQGNSA. The ends were cut back, 5 bases at V and 3 bases at J, with 14 bases in the middle. The chain is built from TRBV7-2 and TRBJ2-7; weak D call: TRBD2 (6 bases). The source is a person between 18 and 65 years old who received the Ad26.COV2.S COVID-19 vaccine or a placebo. Sequences were derived from peripheral blood, sampled in a trial of Ad26.COV2.S vaccine versus placebo. The CDR3 DNA reads as TGTGCCAGCAGCGGTCCGGGACTGTACTACGAGCAGTACTTC. It translates to CASSGPGLYYEQYF. Based on the CDR3 plus reference TRBV7-2 and TRBJ2-7, the full variable domain is GAGVSQSPSNKVTEKGKDVELRCDPISGHTALYWYRQSLGQGLEFLIYFQGNSAPDKSGLPSDRFSAERTGGSVSTLTIQRTQQEDSAVYLCASSGPGLYYEQYFGPGTRLTVT.